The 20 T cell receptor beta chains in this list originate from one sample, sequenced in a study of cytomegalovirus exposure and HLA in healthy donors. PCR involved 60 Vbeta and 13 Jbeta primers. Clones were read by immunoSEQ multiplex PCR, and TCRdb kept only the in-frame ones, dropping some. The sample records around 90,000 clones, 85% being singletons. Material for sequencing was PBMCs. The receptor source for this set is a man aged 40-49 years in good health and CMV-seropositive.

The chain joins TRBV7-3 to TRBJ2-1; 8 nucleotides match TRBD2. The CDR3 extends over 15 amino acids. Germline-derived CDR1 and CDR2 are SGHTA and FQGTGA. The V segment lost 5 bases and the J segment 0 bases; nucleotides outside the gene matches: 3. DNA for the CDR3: TGTGCCAGCAGCACTAGCGGAGACTCCTACAATGAGCAGTTCTTC. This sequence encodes CASSTSGDSYNEQFF. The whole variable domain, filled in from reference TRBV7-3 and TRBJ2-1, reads GAGVSQTPSNKVTEKGKYVELRCDPISGHTALYWYRQSLGQGPEFLIYFQGTGAADDSGLPNDRFFAVRPEGSVSTLKIQRTERGDSAVYLCASSTSGDSYNEQFFGPGTRLTVL.

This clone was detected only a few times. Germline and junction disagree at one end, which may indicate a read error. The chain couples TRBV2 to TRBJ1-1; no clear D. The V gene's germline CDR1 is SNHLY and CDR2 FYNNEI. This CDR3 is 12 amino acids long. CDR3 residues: CASIRGNNEAFF. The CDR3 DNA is TGTGCCAGCATTCGGGGTAACAATGAAGCTTTCTTT.

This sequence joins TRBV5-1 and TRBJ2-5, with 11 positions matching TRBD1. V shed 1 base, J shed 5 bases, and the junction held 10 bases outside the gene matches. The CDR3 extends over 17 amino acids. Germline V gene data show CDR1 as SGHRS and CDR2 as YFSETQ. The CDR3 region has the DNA TGCGCCAGCAGCTTGTATGAGGACAGGGGGCTAGGGGAGACCCAGTACTTC. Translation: CASSLYEDRGLGETQYF.

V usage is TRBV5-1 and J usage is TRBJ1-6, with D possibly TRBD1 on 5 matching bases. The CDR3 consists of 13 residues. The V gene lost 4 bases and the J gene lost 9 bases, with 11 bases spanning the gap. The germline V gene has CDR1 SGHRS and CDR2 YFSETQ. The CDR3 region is CASSTGLGSPLHF. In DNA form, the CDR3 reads TGCGCCAGCAGCACAGGCCTGGGTTCACCCCTCCACTTT.

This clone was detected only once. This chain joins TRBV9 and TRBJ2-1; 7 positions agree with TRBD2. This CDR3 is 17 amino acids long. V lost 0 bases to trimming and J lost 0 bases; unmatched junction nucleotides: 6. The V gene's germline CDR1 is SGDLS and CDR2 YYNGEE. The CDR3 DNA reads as TGTGCCAGCAGCGTAGTTCGCGGGAGTGGCTCCTACAATGAGCAGTTCTTC. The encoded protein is CASSVVRGSGSYNEQFF. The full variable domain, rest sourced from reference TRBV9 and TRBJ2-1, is DSGVTQTPKHLITATGQRVTLRCSPRSGDLSVYWYQQSLDQGLQFLIQYYNGEERAKGNILERFSAQQFPDLHSELNLSSLELGDSALYFCASSVVRGSGSYNEQFFGPGTRLTVL.

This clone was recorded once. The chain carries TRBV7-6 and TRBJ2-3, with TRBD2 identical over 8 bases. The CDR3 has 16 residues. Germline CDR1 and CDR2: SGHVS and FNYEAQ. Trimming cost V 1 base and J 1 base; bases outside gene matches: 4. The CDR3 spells CASSLVGGGRTDTQYF. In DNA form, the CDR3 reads TGTGCCAGCAGCTTAGTAGGCGGGGGGCGCACAGATACGCAGTATTTT.

The CDR3 coding sequence is TGTGCCAGTAGTATCCGCGGATTAGCTAATGAAAAACTGTTTTTT. Its translation: CASSIRGLANEKLFF. The chain couples TRBV19 to TRBJ1-4, with D unclear. The CDR3 loop spans 15 amino acids. The germline V and J ends were trimmed by 3 bases and 3 bases, with 11 bases remaining between them. CDR1 and CDR2 (germline): LNHDA, SQIVND (reference sequence).

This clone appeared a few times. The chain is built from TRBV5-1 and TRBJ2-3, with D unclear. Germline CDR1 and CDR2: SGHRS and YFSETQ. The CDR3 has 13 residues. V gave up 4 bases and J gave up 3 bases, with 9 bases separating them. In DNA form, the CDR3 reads TGCGCCAGCAGCCCTAGAGCGACAGATACGCAGTATTTT. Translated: CASSPRATDTQYF.

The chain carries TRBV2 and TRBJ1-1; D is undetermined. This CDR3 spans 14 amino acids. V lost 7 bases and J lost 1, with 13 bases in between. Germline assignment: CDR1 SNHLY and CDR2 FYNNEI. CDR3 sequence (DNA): TGTGCCAGCAATATTCAGGCCCGGAACACTGAAGCTTTCTTT. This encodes CASNIQARNTEAFF.

DNA for the CDR3: TGTGCCAGCAAAACGACGGGAGGCAATCAGCCCCAGCATTTT. Its translation is CASKTTGGNQPQHF. The genes are TRBV28 and TRBJ1-5; D uncertain. Trimming cost V 7 bases and J 2 bases, with 12 bases left between them. Germline V lookup: CDR1 MDHEN, CDR2 SYDVKM. This CDR3 contains 14 residues.

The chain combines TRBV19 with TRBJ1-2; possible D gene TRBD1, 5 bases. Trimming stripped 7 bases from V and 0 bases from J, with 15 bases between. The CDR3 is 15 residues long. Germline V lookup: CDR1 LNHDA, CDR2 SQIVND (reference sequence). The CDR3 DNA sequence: TGTGCCAGTACCCCCGGGGGTGCCGCTAACTATGGCTACACCTTC. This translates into CASTPGGAANYGYTF.

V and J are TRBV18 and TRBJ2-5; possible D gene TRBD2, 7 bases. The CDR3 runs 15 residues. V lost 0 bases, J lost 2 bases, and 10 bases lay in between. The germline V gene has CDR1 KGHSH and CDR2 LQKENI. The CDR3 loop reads CASSPPGGQQETQYF. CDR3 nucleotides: TGTGCCAGCTCACCACCCGGGGGGCAGCAAGAGACCCAGTACTTC.

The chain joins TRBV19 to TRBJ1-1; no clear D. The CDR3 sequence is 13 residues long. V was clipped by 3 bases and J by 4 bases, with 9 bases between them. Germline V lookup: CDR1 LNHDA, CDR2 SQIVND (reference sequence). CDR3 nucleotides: TGTGCCAGTAGTATCGCGGGTGGCACTGAAGCTTTCTTT. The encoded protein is CASSIAGGTEAFF.

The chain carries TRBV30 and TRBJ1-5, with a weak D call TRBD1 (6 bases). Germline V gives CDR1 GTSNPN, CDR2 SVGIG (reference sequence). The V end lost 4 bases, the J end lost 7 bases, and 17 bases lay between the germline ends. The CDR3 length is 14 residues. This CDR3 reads CAWKKGVLLQPQHF. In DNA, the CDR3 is TGTGCCTGGAAAAAGGGGGTTCTCCTACAGCCCCAGCATTTT. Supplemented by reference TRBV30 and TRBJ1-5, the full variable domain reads SQTIHQWPATLVQPVGSPLSLECTVEGTSNPNLYWYRQAAGRGLQLLFYSVGIGQISSEVPQNLSASRPQDRQFILSSKKLLLSDSGFYLCAWKKGVLLQPQHFGDGTRLSIL.

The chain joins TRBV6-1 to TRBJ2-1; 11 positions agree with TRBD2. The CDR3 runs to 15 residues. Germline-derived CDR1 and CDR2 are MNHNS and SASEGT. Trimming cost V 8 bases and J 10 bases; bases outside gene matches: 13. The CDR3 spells CASLLTSGSSGEQFF. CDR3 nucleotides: TGTGCCAGCTTATTAACTAGCGGGAGCTCGGGGGAGCAGTTCTTC.

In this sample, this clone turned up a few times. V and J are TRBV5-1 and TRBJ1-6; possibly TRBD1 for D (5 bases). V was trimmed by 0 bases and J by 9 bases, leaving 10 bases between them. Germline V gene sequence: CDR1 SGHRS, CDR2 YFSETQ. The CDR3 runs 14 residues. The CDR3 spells CASSLVGHGSPLHF. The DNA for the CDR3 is TGCGCCAGCAGCTTGGTAGGACATGGTTCACCCCTCCACTTT.

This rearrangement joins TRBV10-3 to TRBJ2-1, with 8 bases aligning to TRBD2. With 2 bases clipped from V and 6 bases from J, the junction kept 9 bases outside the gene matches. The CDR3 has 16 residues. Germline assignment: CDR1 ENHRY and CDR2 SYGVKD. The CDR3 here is CAISEPTTSGGNEQFF. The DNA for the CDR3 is TGTGCCATCAGTGAGCCTACCACTAGCGGTGGCAATGAGCAGTTCTTC.

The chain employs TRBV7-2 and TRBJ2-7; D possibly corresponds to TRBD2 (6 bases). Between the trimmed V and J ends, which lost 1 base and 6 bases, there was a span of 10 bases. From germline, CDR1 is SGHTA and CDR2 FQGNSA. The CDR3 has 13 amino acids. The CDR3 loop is CASSLEEGPEQYF. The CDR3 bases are TGTGCCAGCAGCTTAGAGGAGGGTCCCGAGCAGTACTTC.

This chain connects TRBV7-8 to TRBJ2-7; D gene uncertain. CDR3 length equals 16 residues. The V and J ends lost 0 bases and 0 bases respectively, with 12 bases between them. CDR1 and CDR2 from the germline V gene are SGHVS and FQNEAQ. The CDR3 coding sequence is TGTGCCAGCAGCTTAGCACGTCGGCGGAGCTCCTACGAGCAGTACTTC. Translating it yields CASSLARRRSSYEQYF.

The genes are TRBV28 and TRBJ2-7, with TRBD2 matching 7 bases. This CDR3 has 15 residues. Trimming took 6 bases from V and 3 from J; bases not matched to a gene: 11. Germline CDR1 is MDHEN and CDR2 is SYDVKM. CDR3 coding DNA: TGTGCCAGCAGATCAACGTTGGGGGGGAGCTACGAGCAGTACTTC. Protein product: CASRSTLGGSYEQYF.